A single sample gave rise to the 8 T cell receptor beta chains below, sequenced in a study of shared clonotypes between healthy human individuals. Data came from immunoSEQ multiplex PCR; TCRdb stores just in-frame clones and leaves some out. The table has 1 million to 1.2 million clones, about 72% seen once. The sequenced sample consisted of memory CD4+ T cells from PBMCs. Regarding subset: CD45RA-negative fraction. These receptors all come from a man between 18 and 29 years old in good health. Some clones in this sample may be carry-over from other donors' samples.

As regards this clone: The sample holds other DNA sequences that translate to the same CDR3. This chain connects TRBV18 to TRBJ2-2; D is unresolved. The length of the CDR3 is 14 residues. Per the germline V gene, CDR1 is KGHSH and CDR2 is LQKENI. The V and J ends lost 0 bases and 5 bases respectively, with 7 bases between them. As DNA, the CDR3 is TGTGCCAGCTCACCACCCTCGGAGACCGGGGAGCTGTTTTTT. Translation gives CASSPPSETGELFF. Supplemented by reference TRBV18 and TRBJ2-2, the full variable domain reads NAGVMQNPRHLVRRRGQEARLRCSPMKGHSHVYWYRQLPEEGLKFMVYLQKENIIDESGMPKERFSAEFPKEGPSILRIQQVVRGDSAAYFCASSPPSETGELFFGEGSRLTVL.

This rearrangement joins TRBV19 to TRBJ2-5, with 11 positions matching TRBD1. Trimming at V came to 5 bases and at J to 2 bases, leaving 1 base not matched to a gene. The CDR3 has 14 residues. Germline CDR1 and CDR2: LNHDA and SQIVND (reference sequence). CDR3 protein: CASSGTGGQETQYF. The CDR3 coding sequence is TGTGCCAGTAGTGGGACAGGGGGACAAGAGACCCAGTACTTC.

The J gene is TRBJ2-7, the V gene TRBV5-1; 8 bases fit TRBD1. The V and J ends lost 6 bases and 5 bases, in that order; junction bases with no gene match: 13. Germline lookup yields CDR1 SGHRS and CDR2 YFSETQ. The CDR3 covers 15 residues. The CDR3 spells CASTIRGQRSDEQYF. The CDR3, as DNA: TGCGCCAGCACCATCAGGGGGCAAAGAAGCGACGAGCAGTACTTC.

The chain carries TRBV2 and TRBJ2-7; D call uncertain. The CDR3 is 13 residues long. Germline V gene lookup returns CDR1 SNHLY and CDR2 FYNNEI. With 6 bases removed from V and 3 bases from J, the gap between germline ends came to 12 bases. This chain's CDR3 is CASRFKDLYEQYF. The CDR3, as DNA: TGTGCCAGCAGATTCAAGGACCTCTACGAGCAGTACTTC.

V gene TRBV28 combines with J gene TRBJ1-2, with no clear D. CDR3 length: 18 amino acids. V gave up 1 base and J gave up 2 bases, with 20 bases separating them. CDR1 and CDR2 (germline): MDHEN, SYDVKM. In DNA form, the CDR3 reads TGTGCCAGCAGTTTATACTTGGACCCTTCTACTCCCAACTATGGCTACACCTTC. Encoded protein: CASSLYLDPSTPNYGYTF.

The CDR3 spells CASRTGVYGYTF. As DNA, the CDR3 is TGTGCCAGCAGGACAGGGGTATACGGCTACACCTTC. This sequence joins TRBV28 and TRBJ1-2, with 8 bases aligning to TRBD1. Trimming at V came to 6 bases and at J to 8 bases, leaving 5 bases not matched to a gene. This CDR3 spans 12 amino acids. Germline loops: CDR1 MDHEN, CDR2 SYDVKM.

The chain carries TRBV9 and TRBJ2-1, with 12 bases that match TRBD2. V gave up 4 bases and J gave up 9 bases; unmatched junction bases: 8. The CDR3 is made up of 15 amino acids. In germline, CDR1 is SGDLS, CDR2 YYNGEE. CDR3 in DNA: TGTGCCAGCAGCCCCCGGACTAGCGGGACTTCTGAGCAGTTCTTC. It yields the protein CASSPRTSGTSEQFF.

In DNA, the CDR3 is TGCGCCAGCAGCTTGTTTGCTTTTGGGGAGACTGAAGCTTTCTTT. Translating it yields CASSLFAFGETEAFF. The chain combines TRBV5-1 with TRBJ1-1; no clear D gene. Germline loops: CDR1 SGHRS, CDR2 YFSETQ. Trimming left V 1 base short and J 5 bases short, with 15 bases between. The CDR3 totals 15 residues.